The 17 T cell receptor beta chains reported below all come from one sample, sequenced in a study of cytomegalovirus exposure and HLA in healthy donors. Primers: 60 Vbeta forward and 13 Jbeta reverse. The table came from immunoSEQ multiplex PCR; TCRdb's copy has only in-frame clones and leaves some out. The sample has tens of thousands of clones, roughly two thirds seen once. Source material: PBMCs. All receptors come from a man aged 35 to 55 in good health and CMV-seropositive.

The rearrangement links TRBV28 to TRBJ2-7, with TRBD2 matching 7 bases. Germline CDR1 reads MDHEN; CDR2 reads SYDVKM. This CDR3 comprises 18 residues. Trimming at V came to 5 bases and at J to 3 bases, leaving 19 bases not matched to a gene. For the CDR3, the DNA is TGTGCCAGCAGTATGCCCACTGCGGGAGATACATGGGGCTACGAGCAGTACTTC. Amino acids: CASSMPTAGDTWGYEQYF. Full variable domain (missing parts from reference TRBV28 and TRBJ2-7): DVKVTQSSRYLVKRTGEKVFLECVQDMDHENMFWYRQDPGLGLRLIYFSYDVKMKEKGDIPEGYSVSREKKERFSLILESASTNQTSMYLCASSMPTAGDTWGYEQYFGPGTRLTVT.

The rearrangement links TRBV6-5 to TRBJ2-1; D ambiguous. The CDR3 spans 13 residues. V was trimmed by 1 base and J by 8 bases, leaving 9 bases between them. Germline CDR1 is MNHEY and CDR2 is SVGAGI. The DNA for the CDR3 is TGTGCCAGCAGTTACTGGCGCGGCGATGAGCAGTTCTTC. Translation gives CASSYWRGDEQFF.

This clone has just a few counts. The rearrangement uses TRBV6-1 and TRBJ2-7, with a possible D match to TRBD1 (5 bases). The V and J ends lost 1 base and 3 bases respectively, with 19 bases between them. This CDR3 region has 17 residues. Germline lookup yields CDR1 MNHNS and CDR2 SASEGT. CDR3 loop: CASSEGITDGHSYEQYF. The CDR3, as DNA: TGTGCCAGCAGTGAAGGAATCACCGACGGACATAGCTACGAGCAGTACTTC.

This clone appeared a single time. CDR3 residues: CASSGGRSDTQYF. The DNA of the CDR3 is TGTGCCAGTAGTGGGGGCAGGTCGGATACGCAGTATTTT. V usage is TRBV19 and J usage is TRBJ2-3, with D perhaps matching TRBD1 (6 bases). With 5 bases removed from V and 6 bases from J, the gap between germline ends came to 12 bases. The CDR3 is made up of 13 amino acids. Germline V gene sequence: CDR1 LNHDA, CDR2 SQIVND (reference sequence). Filled out from reference TRBV19 and TRBJ2-3, the complete variable domain reads DGGITQSPKYLFRKEGQNVTLSCEQNLNHDAMYWYRQDPGQGLRLIYYSQIVNDFQKGDIAEGYSVSREKKESFPLTVTSAQKNPTAFYLCASSGGRSDTQYFGPGTRLTVL.

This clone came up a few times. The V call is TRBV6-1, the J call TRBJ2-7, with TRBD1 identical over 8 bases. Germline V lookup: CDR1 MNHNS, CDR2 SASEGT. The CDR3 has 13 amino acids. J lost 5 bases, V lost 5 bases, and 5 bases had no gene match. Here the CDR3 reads CASSRQGAHEQYF. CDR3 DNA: TGTGCCAGCAGTAGGCAGGGGGCTCACGAGCAGTACTTC.

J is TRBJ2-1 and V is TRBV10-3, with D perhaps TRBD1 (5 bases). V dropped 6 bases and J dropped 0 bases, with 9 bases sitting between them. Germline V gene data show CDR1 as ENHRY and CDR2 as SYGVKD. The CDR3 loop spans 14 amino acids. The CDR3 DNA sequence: TGTGCCATCAGGGGGCTGAGCTCCTACAATGAGCAGTTCTTC. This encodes CAIRGLSSYNEQFF.

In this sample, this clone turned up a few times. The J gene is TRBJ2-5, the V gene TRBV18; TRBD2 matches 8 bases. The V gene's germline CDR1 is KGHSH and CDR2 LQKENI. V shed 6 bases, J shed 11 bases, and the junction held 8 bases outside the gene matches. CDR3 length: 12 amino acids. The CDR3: CASSQYEREQYF. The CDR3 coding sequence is TGTGCCAGCTCTCAGTACGAGCGGGAGCAGTACTTC. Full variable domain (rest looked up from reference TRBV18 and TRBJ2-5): NAGVMQNPRHLVRRRGQEARLRCSPMKGHSHVYWYRQLPEEGLKFMVYLQKENIIDESGMPKERFSAEFPKEGPSILRIQQVVRGDSAAYFCASSQYEREQYFGPGTRLLVL.

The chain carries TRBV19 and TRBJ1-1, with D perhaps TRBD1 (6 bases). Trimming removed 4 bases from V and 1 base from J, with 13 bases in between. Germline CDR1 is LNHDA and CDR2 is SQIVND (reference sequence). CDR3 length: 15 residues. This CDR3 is CASSKEGHQNTEAFF. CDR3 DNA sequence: TGTGCCAGTAGTAAAGAGGGACACCAGAACACTGAAGCTTTCTTT. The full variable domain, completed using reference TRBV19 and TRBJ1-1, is DGGITQSPKYLFRKEGQNVTLSCEQNLNHDAMYWYRQDPGQGLRLIYYSQIVNDFQKGDIAEGYSVSREKKESFPLTVTSAQKNPTAFYLCASSKEGHQNTEAFFGQGTRLTVV.

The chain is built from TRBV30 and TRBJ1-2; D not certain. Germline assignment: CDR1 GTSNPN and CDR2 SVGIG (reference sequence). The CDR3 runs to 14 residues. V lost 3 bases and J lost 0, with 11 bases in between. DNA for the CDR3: TGTGCCTGGAGCGCTCGGAGATCTAACTATGGCTACACCTTC. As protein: CAWSARRSNYGYTF.

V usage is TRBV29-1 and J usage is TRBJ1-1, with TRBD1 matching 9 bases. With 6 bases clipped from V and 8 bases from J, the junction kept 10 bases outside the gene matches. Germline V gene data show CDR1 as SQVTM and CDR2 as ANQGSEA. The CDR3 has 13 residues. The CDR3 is CSVQPRDREEAFF. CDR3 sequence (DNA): TGCAGCGTCCAACCCCGGGACAGGGAGGAAGCTTTCTTT.

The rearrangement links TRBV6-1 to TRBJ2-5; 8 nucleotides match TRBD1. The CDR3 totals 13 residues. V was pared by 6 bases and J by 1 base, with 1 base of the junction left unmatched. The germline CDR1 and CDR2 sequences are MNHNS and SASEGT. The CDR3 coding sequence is TGTGCCAGCAGGGGACAGGTCCAAGAGACCCAGTACTTC. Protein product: CASRGQVQETQYF.

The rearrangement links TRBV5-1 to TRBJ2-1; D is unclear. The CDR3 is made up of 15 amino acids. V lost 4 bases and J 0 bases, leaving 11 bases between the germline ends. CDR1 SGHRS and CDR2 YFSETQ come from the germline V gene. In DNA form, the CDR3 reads TGCGCCAGCAGCGTACCTAGGAGCTCCTACAATGAGCAGTTCTTC. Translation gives CASSVPRSSYNEQFF.

DNA for the CDR3: TGTGCCAGCAGCTTTCGGAGAAGACAAGAGACCCAGTACTTC. Residues: CASSFRRRQETQYF. The chain is built from TRBV11-3 and TRBJ2-5; D remains unclear. The CDR3 loop spans 14 amino acids. V lost 3 bases, J lost 2 bases, and 10 bases lay in between. Per germline, CDR1 SGHNT and CDR2 YENEEA.

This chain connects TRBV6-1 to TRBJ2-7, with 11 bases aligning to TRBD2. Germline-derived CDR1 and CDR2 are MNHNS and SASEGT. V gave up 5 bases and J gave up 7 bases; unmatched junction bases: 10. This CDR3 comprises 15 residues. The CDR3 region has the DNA TGTGCCAGCAGTTCAACTAGCGGGAGAGTGGGTGAGCAGTACTTC. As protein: CASSSTSGRVGEQYF.

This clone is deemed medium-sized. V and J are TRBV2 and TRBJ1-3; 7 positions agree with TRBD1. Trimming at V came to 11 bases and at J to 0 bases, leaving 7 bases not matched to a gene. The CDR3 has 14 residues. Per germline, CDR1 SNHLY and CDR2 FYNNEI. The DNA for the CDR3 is TGTGCCGGACGACAGGGCGGCTCTGGAAACACCATATATTTT. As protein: CAGRQGGSGNTIYF.

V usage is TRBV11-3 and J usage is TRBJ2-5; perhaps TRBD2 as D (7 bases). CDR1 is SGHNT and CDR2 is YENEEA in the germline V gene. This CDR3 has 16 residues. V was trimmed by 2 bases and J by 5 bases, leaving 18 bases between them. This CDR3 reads CASSLRLGGGGETQYF. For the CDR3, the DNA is TGTGCCAGCAGCTTAAGGTTGGGGGGAGGGGGGGAGACCCAGTACTTC.

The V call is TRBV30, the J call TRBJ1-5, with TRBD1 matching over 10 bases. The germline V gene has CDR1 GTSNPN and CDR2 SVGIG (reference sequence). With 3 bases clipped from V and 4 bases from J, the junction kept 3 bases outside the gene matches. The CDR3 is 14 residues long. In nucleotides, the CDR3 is TGTGCCTGGAGAGGGACAGGGGTTAATCAGCCCCAGCATTTT. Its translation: CAWRGTGVNQPQHF. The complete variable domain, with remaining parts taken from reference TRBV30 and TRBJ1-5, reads SQTIHQWPATLVQPVGSPLSLECTVEGTSNPNLYWYRQAAGRGLQLLFYSVGIGQISSEVPQNLSASRPQDRQFILSSKKLLLSDSGFYLCAWRGTGVNQPQHFGDGTRLSIL.